This entry describes one T cell receptor (beta chain). Its antigen is as yet unknown. The data are from a study of blood T cells in healthy people across ages. Regarding the study as a whole: Per million T cells, TCR beta diversity dropped roughly linearly as age increased.

Per sample, extraction of total RNA gave at least 5.5 micrograms in every case. The CDR3 sequence is 15 residues long. Trimming cost V 3 bases and J 2 bases; bases outside gene matches: 7. Alongside a J-beta primer mix, a sample-barcoded 5' primer served in a second PCR lasting roughly 6 to 11 cycles. Every cDNA molecule carried a tag from a template-switch adaptor bearing 12 random nucleotides. TCRdb reprocessed the 5' RACE reads with MiXCR, giving one entry per CDR3 protein. The table has approximately 730,000 distinct CDR3 sequences, 50% to 65% seen once; the top ten hold approximately 40%. V is TRBV12-3 or TRBV12-4 and J is TRBJ2-7; 7 bases agree with TRBD2. This clonotype was sampled from a man aged 80 or over in good health. Sequenced sample: blood. Written as DNA, the CDR3 is TGTGCCAGCAGTTTCGGGCTAGCGGAAGCCTACGAGCAGTACTTC. It encodes CASSFGLAEAYEQYF.